The sample holds a few counts of the clone carrying this TCR beta chain. Antigen: not known. Between the trimmed V and J ends, which lost 3 bases and 3 bases, there was a span of 8 bases. The CDR3 contains 12 residues. Germline loops: CDR1 SQVTM, CDR2 ANQGSEA. TCR beta VDJ and CDR3 profiling used genomic DNA as template. TCRdb reprocessed the reads via MiXCR and lists one record per CDR3 protein. This table holds about 130,000 distinct CDR3 sequences, around 50% found once. The data are from a study of CD8+CD57+ T cells in acquired aplastic anemia. Study results and limitations: Shared by patients and controls, around 27 CD8+ CDR3s were abundant in patients. Patients and controls were not found to differ significantly in CD8+ Simpson's diversity.

The V call is TRBV29-1, the J call TRBJ1-2, with a weak D call TRBD1 (5 bases). This TCR was recovered from a human donor in good health, serving as a control. Sequenced: sorted CD4+, CD8+, or CD8+CD57+ T cells (not recorded which) from PBMCs. The CDR3 here is CSVEDTYYGYTF. CDR3 DNA sequence: TGCAGCGTTGAGGACACCTACTATGGCTACACCTTC.